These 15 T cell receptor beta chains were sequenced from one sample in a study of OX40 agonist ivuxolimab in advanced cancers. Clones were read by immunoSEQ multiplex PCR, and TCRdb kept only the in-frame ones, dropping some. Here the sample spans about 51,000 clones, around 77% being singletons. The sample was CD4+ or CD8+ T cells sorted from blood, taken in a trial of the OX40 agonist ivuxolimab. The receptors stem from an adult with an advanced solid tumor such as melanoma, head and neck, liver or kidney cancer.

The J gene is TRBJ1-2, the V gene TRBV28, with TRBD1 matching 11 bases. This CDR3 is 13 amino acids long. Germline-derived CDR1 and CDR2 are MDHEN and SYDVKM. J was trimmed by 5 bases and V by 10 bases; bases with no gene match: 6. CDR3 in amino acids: CATRTGGSYGYTF. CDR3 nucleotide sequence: TGTGCCACCCGGACAGGGGGCAGTTATGGCTACACCTTC.

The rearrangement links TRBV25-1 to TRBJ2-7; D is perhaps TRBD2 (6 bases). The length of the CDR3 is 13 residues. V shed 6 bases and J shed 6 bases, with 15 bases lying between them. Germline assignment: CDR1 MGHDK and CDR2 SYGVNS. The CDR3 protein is CASSRDFTGEQYF. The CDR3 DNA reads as TGTGCCAGCAGCCGGGACTTTACTGGCGAGCAGTACTTC.

The CDR3: CASTGEGTLAKNIQYF. DNA for the CDR3: TGTGCCAGCACAGGGGAGGGTACCCTAGCCAAAAACATTCAGTACTTC. This chain links TRBV6-6 with TRBJ2-4; weak D call: TRBD2 (7 bases). Trimming removed 7 bases at V and 0 bases at J, with 16 bases between. CDR3 length: 16 amino acids. Germline CDR1 and CDR2: MNHNY and SVGAGI (reference sequence).

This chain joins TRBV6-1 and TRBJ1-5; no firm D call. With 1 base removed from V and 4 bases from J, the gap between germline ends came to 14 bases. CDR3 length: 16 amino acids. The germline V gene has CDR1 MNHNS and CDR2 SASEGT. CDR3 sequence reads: CASSEVGRNKNQPQHF. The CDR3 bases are TGTGCCAGCAGTGAAGTGGGTCGGAACAAAAATCAGCCCCAGCATTTT.

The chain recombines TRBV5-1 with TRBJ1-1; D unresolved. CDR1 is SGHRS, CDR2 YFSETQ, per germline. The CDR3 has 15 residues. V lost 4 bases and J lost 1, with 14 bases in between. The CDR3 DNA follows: TGCGCCAGCAGCCCCGGCAGTTTCGGGAACACTGAAGCTTTCTTT. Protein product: CASSPGSFGNTEAFF.

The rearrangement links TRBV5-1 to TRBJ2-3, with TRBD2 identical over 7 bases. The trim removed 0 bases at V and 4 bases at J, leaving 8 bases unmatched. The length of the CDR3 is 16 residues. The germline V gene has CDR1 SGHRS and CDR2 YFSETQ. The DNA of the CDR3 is TGCGCCAGCAGCTTGGACGGGGGAGGGCCCGCAGATACGCAGTATTTT. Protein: CASSLDGGGPADTQYF. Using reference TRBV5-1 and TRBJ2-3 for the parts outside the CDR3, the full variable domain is KAGVTQTPRYLIKTRGQQVTLSCSPISGHRSVSWYQQTPGQGLQFLFEYFSETQRNKGNFPGRFSGRQFSNSRSEMNVSTLELGDSALYLCASSLDGGGPADTQYFGPGTRLTVL.

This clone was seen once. The CDR3, as DNA: TGCGCCAGCAGCTCGGGGACAGGGGTTACTAACTATGGCTACACCTTC. Protein sequence: CASSSGTGVTNYGYTF. The rearrangement joins TRBV5-1 to TRBJ1-2; 10 bases are a match to TRBD1. The junction had 5 bases not matched to a gene; V was cut back by 3 bases and J by 0 bases. Germline CDR1 is SGHRS and CDR2 is YFSETQ. The length of the CDR3 is 16 residues.

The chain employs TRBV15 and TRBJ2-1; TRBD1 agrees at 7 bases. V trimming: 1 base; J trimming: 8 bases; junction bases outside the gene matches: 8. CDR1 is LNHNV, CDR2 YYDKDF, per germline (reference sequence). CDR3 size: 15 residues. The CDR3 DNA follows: TGTGCCACCAGCAGAGTTTTCGGACAGGCCCATGAGCAGTTCTTC. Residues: CATSRVFGQAHEQFF.

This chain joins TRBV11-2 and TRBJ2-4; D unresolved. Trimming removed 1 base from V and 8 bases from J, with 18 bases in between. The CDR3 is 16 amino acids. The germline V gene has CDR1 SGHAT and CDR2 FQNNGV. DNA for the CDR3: TGTGCCAGCAGCTTAGCGGTCTGGTCGGGTATACACATTCAGTACTTC. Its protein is CASSLAVWSGIHIQYF.

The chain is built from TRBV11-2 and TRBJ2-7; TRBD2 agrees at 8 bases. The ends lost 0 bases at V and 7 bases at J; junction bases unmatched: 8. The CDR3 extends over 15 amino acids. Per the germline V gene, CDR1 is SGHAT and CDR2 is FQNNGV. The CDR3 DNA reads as TGTGCCAGCAGCTTAGACACGGGAGGGCCTGGAGAGCAGTACTTC. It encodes CASSLDTGGPGEQYF.

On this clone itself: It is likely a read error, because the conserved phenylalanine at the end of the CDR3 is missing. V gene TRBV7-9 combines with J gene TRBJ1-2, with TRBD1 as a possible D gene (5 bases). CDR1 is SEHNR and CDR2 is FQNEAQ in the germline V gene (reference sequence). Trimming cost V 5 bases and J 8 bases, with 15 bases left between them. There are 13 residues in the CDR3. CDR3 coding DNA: TGTGCCAGCAGCGGAGGAGGCAGGGCAGGCTACACCCTC. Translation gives CASSGGGRAGYTL.

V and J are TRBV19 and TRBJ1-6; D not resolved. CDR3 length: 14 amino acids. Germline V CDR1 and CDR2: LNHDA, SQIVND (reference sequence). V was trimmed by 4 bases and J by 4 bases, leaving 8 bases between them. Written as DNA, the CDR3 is TGTGCCAGTAGTACCCCACATTATAATTCACCCCTCCACTTT. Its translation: CASSTPHYNSPLHF.

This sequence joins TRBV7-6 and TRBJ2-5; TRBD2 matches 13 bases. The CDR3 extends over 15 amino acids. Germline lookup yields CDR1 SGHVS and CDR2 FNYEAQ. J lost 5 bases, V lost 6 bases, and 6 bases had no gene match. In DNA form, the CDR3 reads TGTGCCAGCAGATTCGGACTAGCGGGAGATGAGACCCAGTACTTC. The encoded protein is CASRFGLAGDETQYF. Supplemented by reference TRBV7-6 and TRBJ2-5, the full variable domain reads GAGVSQSPRYKVTKRGQDVALRCDPISGHVSLYWYRQALGQGPEFLTYFNYEAQQDKSGLPNDRFSAERPEGSISTLTIQRTEQRDSAMYRCASRFGLAGDETQYFGPGTRLLVL.

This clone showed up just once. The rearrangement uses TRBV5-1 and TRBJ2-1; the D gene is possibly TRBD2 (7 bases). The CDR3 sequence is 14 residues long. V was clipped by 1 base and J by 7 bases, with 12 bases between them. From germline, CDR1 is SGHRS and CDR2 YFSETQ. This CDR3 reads CASSLRAGANEQFF. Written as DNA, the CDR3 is TGCGCCAGCAGCTTGAGGGCGGGGGCAAATGAGCAGTTCTTC.

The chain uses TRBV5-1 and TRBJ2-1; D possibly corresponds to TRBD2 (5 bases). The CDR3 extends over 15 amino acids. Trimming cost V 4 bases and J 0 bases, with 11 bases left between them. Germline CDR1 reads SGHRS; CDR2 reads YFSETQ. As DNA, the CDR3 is TGCGCCAGCAGCCCAGAGGGATCCTCCTACAATGAGCAGTTCTTC. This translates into CASSPEGSSYNEQFF.